These T cell receptor beta chains were read from a single sample in a study of shared clonotypes between healthy human individuals. Measured with immunoSEQ multiplex PCR; TCRdb has only the in-frame clones, and not every one. The sample lists about 2 million clones, 85% to 95% occurring once. Source material: naive CD8+ T cells sorted from blood. These receptors came from a young man in good health. Each CDR3 is given with its conserved first and last residue. The D gene is left open where the match is weak. Clone size is given for some rows only: seen once, a few or many times, or a class if the clone is expanded.

d_call | j_call | cdr3_length | v_call | clone_size | cdr3_nt | cdr3_aa
NA | TRBJ2-1 | 15 | TRBV7-2 | NA | TGTGCCAGCAGCTTAGTCCCGGCTAGTTACAATGAGCAGTTCTTC | CASSLVPASYNEQFF
NA | TRBJ2-7 | 14 | TRBV28 | once | TGTGCCAGCACCCAGGGTAGGACGACCTACGAGCAGTACTTC | CASTQGRTTYEQYF
TRBD1 | TRBJ2-7 | 12 | TRBV25-1 | NA | TGTGCCAGCCGTTTATCAGGGGGCGAGCAGTACTTC | CASRLSGGEQYF
TRBD1 | TRBJ1-2 | 16 | TRBV4-3 | NA | TGCGCCAGCAGCCAACCCTACCGGGACAGGGTGGCTGGCTACACCTTC | CASSQPYRDRVAGYTF
NA | TRBJ1-2 | 13 | TRBV4-2 | NA | TGTGCCAGCAGCCAAGAAGATTGGTATAGCTACACCTTC | CASSQEDWYSYTF
TRBD1 | TRBJ2-7 | 14 | TRBV5-4 | NA | TGTGCCAGCAGCGTCGGGACAGGGGCGTACGAGCAGTACTTC | CASSVGTGAYEQYF
NA | TRBJ1-6 | 19 | TRBV28 | NA | TGTGCCAGCAGTTTACCCTCAACGGGGGGTTTCTCCTATAATTCACCCCTCCACTTT | CASSLPSTGGFSYNSPLHF
NA | TRBJ2-5 | 13 | TRBV9 | NA | TGTGCCAGCAGCTCATCCATAGGGGAGACCCAGTACTTC | CASSSSIGETQYF
TRBD2 | TRBJ2-7 | 13 | TRBV27 | NA | TGTGCCAGCAGTTTAGGGACTAGCTACGAGCAGTACTTC | CASSLGTSYEQYF
NA | TRBJ2-7 | 13 | TRBV7-8 | NA | TGTGCCAGCAGCTTGAGGGGGGACTACGAGCAGTACTTC | CASSLRGDYEQYF
NA | TRBJ2-7 | 11 | TRBV30 | NA | TGTGCCTGGATCGCCCTGTCCGAGCAGTACTTC | CAWIALSEQYF
NA | TRBJ1-1 | 14 | TRBV9 | NA | TGTGCCAGCAGCCCCCCGGGGGGAGGGACTGAAGCTTTCTTT | CASSPPGGGTEAFF
NA | TRBJ1-5 | 15 | TRBV28 | NA | TGTGCCAGCAGTTTTCGGGCAGACCCGGGTCAGCCCCAGCATTTT | CASSFRADPGQPQHF
NA | TRBJ1-1 | 15 | TRBV6-5 | NA | TGTGCCAGCAGTTACTTCCAGGGACCGGGCCCTGAAGCTTTCTTT | CASSYFQGPGPEAFF
TRBD2 | TRBJ2-1 | 17 | TRBV19 | NA | TGTGCCAGTAGTATAGACCCCCGGACTAGCCGAGACAATGAGCAGTTCTTC | CASSIDPRTSRDNEQFF
NA | TRBJ2-3 | 13 | TRBV7-9 | NA | TGTGCCCAGTTCGGCCCTAGCACAGATACGCAGTATTTT | CAQFGPSTDTQYF
NA | TRBJ1-1 | 13 | TRBV5-6 | once | TGTGCCAGCAGCTTGTCTCTAGAGGGAGGAGCTTTCTTT | CASSLSLEGGAFF
NA | TRBJ1-1 | 14 | TRBV6-6 | NA | TGTGCCAGCAGCCCCGGACACCCGAACACTGAAGCTTTCTTT | CASSPGHPNTEAFF
TRBD1 | TRBJ2-7 | 17 | TRBV9 | once | TGTGCCAGCAGCTCGACTCCATCGGGACAGGTCGCCTACGAGCAGTACTTC | CASSSTPSGQVAYEQYF
NA | TRBJ2-7 | 14 | TRBV7-9 | NA | TGTGCCAGCAGCTTAGGGGCAGGGGCCTACGAGCAGTACTTC | CASSLGAGAYEQYF
NA | TRBJ2-7 | 13 | TRBV6-5 | NA | TGTGCCAGCAGTTACTCAGGAGGGGTTGAGCAGTACTTC | CASSYSGGVEQYF
NA | TRBJ1-6 | 14 | TRBV10-2 | NA | TGCGCCAGCCTCAAACAGGGCACGAATTCACCCCTCCACTTT | CASLKQGTNSPLHF
NA | TRBJ2-1 | 16 | TRBV9 | NA | TGTGCCAGCAGCCCACGCGGCGACAGCTCCTACAATGAGCAGTTCTTC | CASSPRGDSSYNEQFF
NA | TRBJ2-7 | 16 | TRBV7-9 | once | TGTGCCAGCAGCTGGGATTTGGGGACAATCTCCTACGAGCAGTACTTC | CASSWDLGTISYEQYF
TRBD1 | TRBJ1-2 | 14 | TRBV25-1 | few | TGTGCCAGCCGAGGGACAGGGGGCGTCTATGGCTACACCTTC | CASRGTGGVYGYTF
TRBD2 | TRBJ2-5 | 17 | TRBV11-2 | NA | TGTGCCAGCAGCTTAGATCGGGGGCTAGCGGGCCAAGAGACCCAGTACTTC | CASSLDRGLAGQETQYF
TRBD1 | TRBJ2-1 | 12 | TRBV5-4 | NA | TGTGCCGTACAGGGGGCTGACAATGAGCAGTTCTTC | CAVQGADNEQFF
NA | TRBJ1-4 | 14 | TRBV27 | NA | TGTGCCAGCAGTTTAATAGGGCAGAATGAAAAACTGTTTTTT | CASSLIGQNEKLFF
TRBD1 | TRBJ2-1 | 15 | TRBV13 | NA | TGTGCCAGCAGCTCTGGGACAGGGTCCTACAATGAGCAGTTCTTC | CASSSGTGSYNEQFF
NA | TRBJ1-1 | 12 | TRBV6-4 | NA | TGTGCCAGCAGTGACTATAGGGGGTTAGCTTTCTTT | CASSDYRGLAFF
NA | TRBJ2-1 | 12 | TRBV6-5 | NA | TGTGCCAGCACCTCGGGCGGAAATGAGCAGTTCTTC | CASTSGGNEQFF
TRBD1 | TRBJ1-2 | 13 | TRBV28 | once | TGTGCCAGCAGCAATGAGGGGGCTCGGGGCTACACCTTC | CASSNEGARGYTF
NA | TRBJ2-7 | 15 | TRBV28 | once | TGTGCCAGCGCGCGCGGGACGGAGAGTTCCTACGAGCAGTACTTC | CASARGTESSYEQYF
TRBD1 | TRBJ1-1 | 14 | TRBV27 | NA | TGTGCCAGCAGTTTGCTAGGGGGCAACACTGAAGCTTTCTTT | CASSLLGGNTEAFF